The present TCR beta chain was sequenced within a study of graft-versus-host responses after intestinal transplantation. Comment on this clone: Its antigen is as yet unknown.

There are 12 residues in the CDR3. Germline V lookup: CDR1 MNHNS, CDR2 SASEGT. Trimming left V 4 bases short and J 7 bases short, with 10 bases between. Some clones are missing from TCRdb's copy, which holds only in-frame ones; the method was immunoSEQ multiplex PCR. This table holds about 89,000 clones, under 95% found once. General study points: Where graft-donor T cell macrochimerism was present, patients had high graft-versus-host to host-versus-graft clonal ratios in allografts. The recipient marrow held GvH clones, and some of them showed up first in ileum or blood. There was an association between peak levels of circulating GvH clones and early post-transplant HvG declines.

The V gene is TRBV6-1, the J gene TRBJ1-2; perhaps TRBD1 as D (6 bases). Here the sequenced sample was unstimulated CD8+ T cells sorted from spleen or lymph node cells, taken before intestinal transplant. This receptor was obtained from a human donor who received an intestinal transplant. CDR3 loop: CASSAGDGGYTF. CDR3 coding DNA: TGTGCCAGCAGTGCAGGGGATGGTGGCTACACCTTC.